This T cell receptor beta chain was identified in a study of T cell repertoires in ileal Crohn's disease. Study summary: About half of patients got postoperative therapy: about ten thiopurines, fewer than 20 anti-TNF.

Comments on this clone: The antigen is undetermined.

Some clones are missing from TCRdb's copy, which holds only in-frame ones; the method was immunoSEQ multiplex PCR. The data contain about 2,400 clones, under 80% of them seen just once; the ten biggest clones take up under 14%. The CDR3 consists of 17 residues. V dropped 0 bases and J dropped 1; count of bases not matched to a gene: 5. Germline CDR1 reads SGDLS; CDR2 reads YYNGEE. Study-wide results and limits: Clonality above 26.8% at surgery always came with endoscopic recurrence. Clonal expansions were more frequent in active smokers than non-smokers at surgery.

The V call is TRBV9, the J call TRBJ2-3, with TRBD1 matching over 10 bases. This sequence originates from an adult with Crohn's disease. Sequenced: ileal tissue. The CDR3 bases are TGTGCCAGCAGCGTAGATGTAGGGACAGGGGGCACAGATACGCAGTATTTT. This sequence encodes CASSVDVGTGGTDTQYF. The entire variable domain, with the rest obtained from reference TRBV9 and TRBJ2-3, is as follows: DSGVTQTPKHLITATGQRVTLRCSPRSGDLSVYWYQQSLDQGLQFLIQYYNGEERAKGNILERFSAQQFPDLHSELNLSSLELGDSALYFCASSVDVGTGGTDTQYFGPGTRLTVL.